The 31 T cell receptor beta chains in this list originate from one sample, sequenced in a study of cytomegalovirus exposure and HLA in healthy donors. The primer mix had 60 Vbeta and 13 Jbeta primers. Measured with immunoSEQ multiplex PCR; TCRdb has only the in-frame clones, and not every one. The table includes approximately 68,000 clones, roughly 80% detected once. Sequenced sample: PBMCs. Receptors were obtained from a woman in her 30s in good health and CMV-seropositive.

This clone was recorded a few times. This chain uses TRBV6-1 with TRBJ1-4; possible D gene TRBD1, 5 bases. The CDR3 runs to 15 residues. Per the germline V gene, CDR1 is MNHNS and CDR2 is SASEGT. V was shortened by 6 bases and J by 8 bases, with 19 bases between the two germline ends. This CDR3 is CASRPLGGGREKLFF. DNA of the CDR3: TGTGCCAGCAGGCCCCTGGGGGGAGGAAGGGAAAAACTGTTTTTT.

This chain connects TRBV29-1 to TRBJ2-1; 10 nucleotides agree with TRBD2. This CDR3 is 13 amino acids long. Germline V gene lookup returns CDR1 SQVTM and CDR2 ANQGSEA. CDR3 protein: CSSLGTSVGEQFF. The CDR3 DNA is TGCAGTTCCCTTGGGACTAGCGTCGGTGAGCAGTTCTTC.

The chain employs TRBV4-1 and TRBJ2-7, with TRBD2 matching over 11 bases. Trimming at V came to 6 bases and at J to 4 bases, leaving 17 bases not matched to a gene. Germline assignment: CDR1 MGHRA and CDR2 YSYEKL. CDR3 length equals 18 residues. CDR3 region: CASSPVGSGRATGYEQYF. The CDR3 DNA reads as TGCGCCAGCAGTCCTGTTGGTAGCGGGAGGGCCACAGGATACGAGCAGTACTTC.

The J gene is TRBJ2-1, the V gene TRBV10-3; TRBD1 might be the D (6 bases). Germline V CDR1 and CDR2: ENHRY, SYGVKD. Between the trimmed V and J ends, which lost 6 bases and 2 bases, there was a span of 11 bases. This CDR3 has 14 residues. CDR3 sequence (DNA): TGTGCCATCAGCCGAACAGGGACCTACAATGAGCAGTTCTTC. Its protein product is CAISRTGTYNEQFF.

The gene calls are TRBV6-1 and TRBJ1-1; D gene uncertain. Germline loops: CDR1 MNHNS, CDR2 SASEGT. The CDR3 contains 17 residues. The V and J ends lost 2 bases and 2 bases respectively, with 18 bases between them. CDR3 sequence (DNA): TGTGCCAGCAGTGAAAGGTGGTTGGGCAGGCCCAACACTGAAGCTTTCTTT. Translated: CASSERWLGRPNTEAFF.

This clone was counted between two and nine times. The rearrangement uses TRBV28 and TRBJ1-5; TRBD1 agrees at 8 bases. Unmatched junction bases numbered 9, after V lost 6 bases and J lost 5 bases. Germline CDR1 is MDHEN and CDR2 is SYDVKM. This CDR3 is 15 amino acids long. The CDR3 protein is CASRGAGGGDQPQHF. As DNA, the CDR3 is TGTGCCAGCAGGGGCGCAGGGGGCGGCGATCAGCCCCAGCATTTT.

The chain carries TRBV7-2 and TRBJ1-2, with unresolved D. In germline, CDR1 is SGHTA, CDR2 FQGNSA. V was clipped by 1 base and J by 5 bases, with 5 bases between them. The CDR3 is made up of 12 amino acids. DNA for the CDR3: TGTGCCAGCAGCTTAGACCTATATGGCTACACCTTC. It yields the protein CASSLDLYGYTF.

The chain combines TRBV7-2 with TRBJ1-1, with D perhaps matching TRBD1 (5 bases). Trimming removed 6 bases at V and 4 bases at J, with 18 bases between. The CDR3 is 15 amino acids. Germline values: CDR1 SGHTA, CDR2 FQGNSA. DNA of the CDR3: TGTGCCAGCAGACTCATGGGAGGGGCGGGCACTGAAGCTTTCTTT. Translated, it gives CASRLMGGAGTEAFF.

The chain uses TRBV27 and TRBJ2-6, with D possibly TRBD2 on 5 matching bases. The V end lost 5 bases, the J end lost 0 bases, and 11 bases lay between the germline ends. The CDR3 contains 16 residues. The germline gives CDR1 MNHEY, CDR2 SMNVEV (reference sequence). The CDR3 nucleotides read TGTGCCAGCAGTCTAGCCTCCGGCTCTGGGGCCAACGTCCTGACTTTC. Its translation: CASSLASGSGANVLTF.

The CDR3 is CASSATQSVGQYF. CDR3 bases: TGTGCCAGCAGTGCAACACAGTCCGTTGGGCAGTATTTT. The chain is built from TRBV27 and TRBJ2-3; no clear D gene. Per the germline V gene, CDR1 is MNHEY and CDR2 is SMNVEV (reference sequence). CDR3 length: 13 amino acids. The V gene lost 5 bases and the J gene lost 11 bases, with 17 bases spanning the gap.

This chain connects TRBV11-2 to TRBJ2-1, with 8 nucleotides matching TRBD2. Germline lookup yields CDR1 SGHAT and CDR2 FQNNGV. The ends lost 5 bases at V and 1 base at J; junction bases unmatched: 7. The CDR3 sequence is 16 residues long. The chain's CDR3 is CASSRGAGASYNEQFF. The CDR3 nucleotides read TGTGCCAGCAGCCGGGGAGCGGGAGCTTCCTACAATGAGCAGTTCTTC.

This clone was observed a handful of times. This chain joins TRBV27 and TRBJ2-7, with TRBD1 matching over 11 bases. Germline loops: CDR1 MNHEY, CDR2 SMNVEV (reference sequence). V was pared by 8 bases and J by 2 bases, with 5 bases of the junction left unmatched. The CDR3 is 14 residues long. CDR3: CASSSDRGPYEQYF. The CDR3 DNA sequence: TGTGCCAGCTCTTCGGACAGGGGGCCCTACGAGCAGTACTTC.

V is TRBV27 and J is TRBJ2-7, with 9 bases fitting TRBD2. Trimming took 6 bases from V and 3 from J; bases not matched to a gene: 21. Germline CDR1 MNHEY, CDR2 SMNVEV (reference sequence). This CDR3 region has 19 residues. CDR3 coding DNA: TGTGCCAGCAGCCGCCTCCCTGGGTTGCTAGCGGGGATAAACTACGAGCAGTACTTC. Translated: CASSRLPGLLAGINYEQYF.

The J gene is TRBJ2-7, the V gene TRBV7-8; D may be TRBD2 (6 bases). V dropped 5 bases and J dropped 6 bases, with 14 bases sitting between them. Looked up from germline, CDR1 is SGHVS and CDR2 is FQNEAQ. The CDR3 is 13 amino acids. The CDR3 spells CASSKNLAFEQYF. The DNA of the CDR3 is TGTGCCAGCAGCAAAAATCTAGCGTTCGAGCAGTACTTC. Full variable domain (remainder filled in from reference TRBV7-8 and TRBJ2-7): GAGVSQSPRYKVAKRGQDVALRCDPISGHVSLFWYQQALGQGPEFLTYFQNEAQLDKSGLPSDRFFAERPEGSVSTLKIQRTQQEDSAVYLCASSKNLAFEQYFGPGTRLTVT.

The V gene is TRBV2, the J gene TRBJ1-4; 7 nucleotides line up with TRBD1. Germline V gene lookup returns CDR1 SNHLY and CDR2 FYNNEI. Trimming removed 1 base from V and 7 bases from J; junction bases left unmatched: 6. The CDR3 extends over 15 amino acids. In nucleotides, the CDR3 is TGTGCCAGCAGTGAAGTGACAGGGAGGATTGAAAAACTGTTTTTT. Protein product: CASSEVTGRIEKLFF.

This clone was found a few times. V and J are TRBV10-2 and TRBJ2-1; 7 nucleotides match TRBD2. Germline V lookup: CDR1 WSHSY, CDR2 SAAADI. The CDR3 covers 16 residues. J was trimmed by 8 bases and V by 1 base; bases with no gene match: 11. For the CDR3, the DNA is TGCGCCAGCAGTGAGTTTAATAGCGGGCTGAACCATGAGCAGTTCTTC. Its translation is CASSEFNSGLNHEQFF.

The genes are TRBV15 and TRBJ2-7; 10 nucleotides line up with TRBD1. The CDR3 is 16 amino acids. Germline loops: CDR1 LNHNV, CDR2 YYDKDF (reference sequence). The V and J ends lost 1 base and 4 bases, in that order; junction bases with no gene match: 7. CDR3 bases: TGTGCCACCAGCAGAGGTGGTGGGACAGGGGAATACGAGCAGTACTTC. Translation: CATSRGGGTGEYEQYF. Complete variable domain (other parts from reference TRBV15 and TRBJ2-7): DAMVIQNPRYQVTQFGKPVTLSCSQTLNHNVMYWYQQKSSQAPKLLFHYYDKDFNNEADTPDNFQSRRPNTSFCFLDIRSPGLGDTAMYLCATSRGGGTGEYEQYFGPGTRLTVT.

This clone was recorded a few times. The chain employs TRBV19 and TRBJ2-5; 10 nucleotides agree with TRBD1. The trim removed 5 bases at V and 7 bases at J, leaving 1 base unmatched. From germline, CDR1 is LNHDA and CDR2 SQIVND (reference sequence). This CDR3 has 12 amino acids. The CDR3 loop is CASSGTGVTQYF. CDR3 sequence (DNA): TGTGCCAGTAGTGGGACAGGGGTGACCCAGTACTTC.

This clone was detected only a few times. This rearrangement joins TRBV5-1 to TRBJ2-1, with 8 bases lining up with TRBD2. This CDR3 has 15 residues. With 2 bases clipped from V and 4 bases from J, the junction kept 5 bases outside the gene matches. Per the germline V gene, CDR1 is SGHRS and CDR2 is YFSETQ. CDR3 in amino acids: CASSFGTSQYNEQFF. The DNA of the CDR3 is TGCGCCAGCAGCTTCGGGACTAGTCAGTACAATGAGCAGTTCTTC.

The chain joins TRBV5-1 to TRBJ2-5, with 7 bases that match TRBD2. V shed 0 bases and J 5 bases; nucleotides not matched to a gene: 13. This CDR3 has 17 amino acids. Germline V gene sequence: CDR1 SGHRS, CDR2 YFSETQ. CDR3 nucleotide sequence: TGCGCCAGCAGCTTGGGAGTCGGGCTAGCGGTCAGGGAGACCCAGTACTTC. Translated: CASSLGVGLAVRETQYF.

DNA for the CDR3: TGTGCCAGCAGCCCTCATCGACTAGCGGGAGACACGCAGTATTTT. Its protein product is CASSPHRLAGDTQYF. The chain recombines TRBV7-9 with TRBJ2-3; TRBD2 aligns across 12 bases. The CDR3 runs 15 residues. The V segment lost 5 bases and the J segment 9 bases; nucleotides outside the gene matches: 9. CDR1 is SEHNR, CDR2 FQNEAQ, per germline (reference sequence).

The gene calls are TRBV27 and TRBJ2-7; 8 bases are a match to TRBD2. The CDR3 length is 15 residues. J was trimmed by 2 bases and V by 3 bases; bases with no gene match: 6. Germline assignment: CDR1 MNHEY and CDR2 SMNVEV (reference sequence). CDR3 loop: CASSFGGLDPYEQYF. CDR3 bases: TGTGCCAGCAGTTTTGGGGGACTAGATCCCTACGAGCAGTACTTC.

The genes are TRBV19 and TRBJ2-7; 7 bases are a match to TRBD1. Germline V gene sequence: CDR1 LNHDA, CDR2 SQIVND (reference sequence). The length of the CDR3 is 15 residues. J lost 4 bases, V lost 3 bases, and 9 bases had no gene match. The CDR3 DNA sequence: TGTGCCAGTAGTATCTCCCGACAGGGCAGATACGAGCAGTACTTC. This gives the protein CASSISRQGRYEQYF.

This chain joins TRBV6-6 and TRBJ2-7; 7 nucleotides agree with TRBD2. CDR3 length: 14 residues. Germline V gene data show CDR1 as MNHNY and CDR2 as SVGAGI (reference sequence). J lost 6 bases, V lost 2 bases, and 7 bases had no gene match. For the CDR3, the DNA is TGTGCCAGCAGTTACGGCGCGGGAGACCGCGAGCAGTACTTC. Protein sequence: CASSYGAGDREQYF.

This clone was seen once. The chain links TRBV7-9 to TRBJ2-1, with TRBD2 matching over 16 bases. In germline, CDR1 is SEHNR, CDR2 FQNEAQ (reference sequence). The length of the CDR3 is 14 residues. V was pared by 7 bases and J by 8 bases, with 2 bases of the junction left unmatched. CDR3 nucleotide sequence: TGTGCCAGCAAAGGGACTAGCGGGAGGGATGAGCAGTTCTTC. It is translated as CASKGTSGRDEQFF.

V usage is TRBV19 and J usage is TRBJ2-5, with TRBD1 matching over 9 bases. From germline, CDR1 is LNHDA and CDR2 SQIVND (reference sequence). Losses at the gene ends were 6 bases for V and 5 bases for J; bases not matched to a gene: 7. The CDR3 consists of 14 residues. The CDR3 nucleotides are TGTGCCAGTAGGTTGACAGGGGGACGGGAGACCCAGTACTTC. Translating it yields CASRLTGGRETQYF.

This chain connects TRBV7-3 to TRBJ2-1, with 9 bases matching TRBD1. CDR3 length equals 17 residues. From germline, CDR1 is SGHTA and CDR2 FQGTGA. V lost 1 base to trimming and J lost 3 bases; unmatched junction nucleotides: 7. CDR3 DNA sequence: TGTGCCAGCAGCTTAAAGGCGGGACAGGGTTTCTACAATGAGCAGTTCTTC. It translates to CASSLKAGQGFYNEQFF.

With regard to this clone: The junction shows a germline mismatch at one end, possibly a read error. The chain links TRBV6-1 to TRBJ2-7; TRBD1 might be the D (6 bases). The germline V gene has CDR1 MNHNS and CDR2 SASEGT. CDR3 length equals 14 residues. DNA of the CDR3: TGTGCCAGCAGTGAGAGGACAGCATCCTACGGGCAGTACTTC. This sequence encodes CASSERTASYGQYF.

J is TRBJ2-7 and V is TRBV10-2, with 10 positions matching TRBD2. In germline, CDR1 is WSHSY, CDR2 SAAADI. The CDR3 loop spans 14 amino acids. V shed 8 bases and J 6 bases; nucleotides not matched to a gene: 10. The CDR3 sequence: CASGAGGLQGEQYF. CDR3 coding DNA: TGCGCCAGCGGAGCGGGAGGGCTTCAAGGCGAGCAGTACTTC.

The chain combines TRBV11-2 with TRBJ2-2, with 7 bases lining up with TRBD1. Germline V gene sequence: CDR1 SGHAT, CDR2 FQNNGV. This CDR3 has 15 residues. The V segment lost 7 bases and the J segment 7 bases; nucleotides outside the gene matches: 12. CDR3 region: CASTPLQGLGGELFF. DNA of the CDR3: TGTGCCAGCACTCCACTACAGGGGCTAGGCGGGGAGCTGTTTTTT.

This clone was observed a handful of times. CDR3 sequence reads: CASSQGLLEPQHF. The CDR3 DNA is TGCGCCAGCAGCCAAGGACTCTTGGAGCCCCAGCATTTT. The J gene is TRBJ1-5, the V gene TRBV4-1, with no clear D. Germline-derived CDR1 and CDR2 are MGHRA and YSYEKL. The CDR3 covers 13 residues. The V and J ends lost 1 base and 8 bases respectively, with 9 bases between them.